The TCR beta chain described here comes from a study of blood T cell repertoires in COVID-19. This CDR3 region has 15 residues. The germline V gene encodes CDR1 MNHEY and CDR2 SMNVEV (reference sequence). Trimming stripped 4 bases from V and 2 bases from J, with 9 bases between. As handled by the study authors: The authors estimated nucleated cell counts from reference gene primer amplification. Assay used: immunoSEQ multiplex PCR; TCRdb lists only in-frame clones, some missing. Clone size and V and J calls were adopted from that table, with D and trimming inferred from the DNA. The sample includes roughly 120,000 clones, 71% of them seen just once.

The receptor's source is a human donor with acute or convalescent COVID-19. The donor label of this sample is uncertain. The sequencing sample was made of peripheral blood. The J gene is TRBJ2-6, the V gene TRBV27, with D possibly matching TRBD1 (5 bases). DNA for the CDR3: TGTGCCAGCAGTTCCAGGGTGGCTGGGGCCAACGTCCTGACTTTC. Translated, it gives CASSSRVAGANVLTF.